This entry is about one T cell receptor beta chain. The CDR3 totals 14 residues. From germline, CDR1 is LNHNV and CDR2 YYDKDF (reference sequence). Trimming at V came to 5 bases and at J to 4 bases, leaving 3 bases not matched to a gene. The source of the sample is a study of T cell repertoires in cytomegalovirus infection. Each CDR3 protein is one row after TCRdb ran MiXCR on the reads. The sample yields hundreds of thousands of distinct CDR3 sequences, about 9.2% seen once. The specimen was PBMCs. This clonotype was obtained from a human donor in good health (CMV status not recorded). Some clones in this sample may be carry-over from other donors' samples. The rearrangement uses TRBV15 and TRBJ2-1; 9 bases line up with TRBD1. The CDR3 spells CATSETGGYNEQFF. CDR3 in DNA: TGTGCCACCAGCGAGACAGGGGGATACAATGAGCAGTTCTTC.